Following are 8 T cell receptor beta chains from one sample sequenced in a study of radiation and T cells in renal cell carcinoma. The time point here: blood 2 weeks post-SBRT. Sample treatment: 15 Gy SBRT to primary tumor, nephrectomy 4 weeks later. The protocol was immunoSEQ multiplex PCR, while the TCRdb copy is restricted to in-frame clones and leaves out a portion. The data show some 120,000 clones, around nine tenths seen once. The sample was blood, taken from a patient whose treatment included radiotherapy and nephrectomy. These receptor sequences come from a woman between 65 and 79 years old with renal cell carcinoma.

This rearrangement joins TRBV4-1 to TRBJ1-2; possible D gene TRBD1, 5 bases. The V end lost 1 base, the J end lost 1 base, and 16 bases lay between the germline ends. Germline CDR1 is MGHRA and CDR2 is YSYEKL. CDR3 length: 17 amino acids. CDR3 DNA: TGCGCCAGCAGCCAAGGCTTCCGGGACCAGGATAACTATGGCTACACCTTC. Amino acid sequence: CASSQGFRDQDNYGYTF.

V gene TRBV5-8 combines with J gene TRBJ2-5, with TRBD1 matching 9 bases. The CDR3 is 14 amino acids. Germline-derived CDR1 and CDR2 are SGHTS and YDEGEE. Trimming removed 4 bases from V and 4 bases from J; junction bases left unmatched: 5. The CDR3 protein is CASSLGQGGETQYF. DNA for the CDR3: TGTGCCAGCAGCCTGGGACAGGGAGGAGAGACCCAGTACTTC.

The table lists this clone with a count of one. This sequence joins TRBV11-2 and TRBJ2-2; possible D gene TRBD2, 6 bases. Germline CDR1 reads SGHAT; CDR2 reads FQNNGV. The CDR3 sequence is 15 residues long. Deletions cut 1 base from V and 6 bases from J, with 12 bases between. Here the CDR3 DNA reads TGTGCCAGCAGCTTAGGTGGCGGGGTAGCCGGGGAGCTGTTTTTT. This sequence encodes CASSLGGGVAGELFF.

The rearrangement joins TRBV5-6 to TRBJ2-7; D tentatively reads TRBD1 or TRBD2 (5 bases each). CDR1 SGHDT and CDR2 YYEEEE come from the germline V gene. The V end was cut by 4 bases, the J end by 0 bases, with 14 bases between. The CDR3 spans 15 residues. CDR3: CASSVGTASSYEQYF. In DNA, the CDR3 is TGTGCCAGCAGCGTGGGGACCGCTAGCTCCTACGAGCAGTACTTC.

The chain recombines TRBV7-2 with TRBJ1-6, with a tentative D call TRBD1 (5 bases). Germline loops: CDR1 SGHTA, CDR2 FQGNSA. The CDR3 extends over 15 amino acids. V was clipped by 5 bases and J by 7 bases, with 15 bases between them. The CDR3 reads CASSRARGENSPLHF. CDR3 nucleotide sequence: TGTGCCAGCAGCCGAGCAAGGGGCGAGAATTCACCCCTCCACTTT.

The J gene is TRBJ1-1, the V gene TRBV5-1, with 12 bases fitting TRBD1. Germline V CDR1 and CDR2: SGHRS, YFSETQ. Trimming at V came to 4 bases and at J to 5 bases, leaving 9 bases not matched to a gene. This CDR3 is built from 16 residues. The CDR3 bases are TGCGCCAGCAGCCTGGGACAGGGGGCGAGTTGGACTGAAGCTTTCTTT. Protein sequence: CASSLGQGASWTEAFF.

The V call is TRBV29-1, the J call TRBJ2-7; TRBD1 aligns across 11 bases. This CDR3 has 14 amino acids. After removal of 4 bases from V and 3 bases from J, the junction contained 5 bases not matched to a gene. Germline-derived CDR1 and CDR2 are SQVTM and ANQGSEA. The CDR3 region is CSVGDGTGGYEQYF. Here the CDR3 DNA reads TGCAGCGTTGGGGACGGGACAGGGGGCTACGAGCAGTACTTC.

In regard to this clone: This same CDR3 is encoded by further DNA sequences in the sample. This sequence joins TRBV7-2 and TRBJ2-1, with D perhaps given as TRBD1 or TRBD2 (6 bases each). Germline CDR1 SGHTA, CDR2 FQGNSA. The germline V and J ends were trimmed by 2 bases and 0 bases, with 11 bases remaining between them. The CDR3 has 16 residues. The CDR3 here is CASSLRGGSSYNEQFF. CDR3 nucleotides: TGTGCCAGCAGCTTAAGAGGGGGGAGCTCCTACAATGAGCAGTTCTTC.